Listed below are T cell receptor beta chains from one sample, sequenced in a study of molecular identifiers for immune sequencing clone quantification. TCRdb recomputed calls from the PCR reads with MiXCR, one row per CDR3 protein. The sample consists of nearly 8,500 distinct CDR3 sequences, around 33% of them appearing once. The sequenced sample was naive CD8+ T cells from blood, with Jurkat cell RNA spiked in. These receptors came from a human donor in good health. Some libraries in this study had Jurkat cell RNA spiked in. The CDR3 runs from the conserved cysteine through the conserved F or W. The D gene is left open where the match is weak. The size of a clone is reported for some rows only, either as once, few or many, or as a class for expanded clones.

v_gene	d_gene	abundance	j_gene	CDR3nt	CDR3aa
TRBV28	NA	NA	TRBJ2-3	TGTGCCAGCAGTTTTGTGGCGGGGACAGATACGCAGTATTTT	CASSFVAGTDTQYF
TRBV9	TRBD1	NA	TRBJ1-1	TGTGCCAGCGCGGCAGGGGGCATGGGCACTGAAGCTTTCTTT	CASAAGGMGTEAFF
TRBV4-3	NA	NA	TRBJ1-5	TGCGCCAGCAGCCAAGATCCCCAGGTACTCCAGCCCCAGCATTTT	CASSQDPQVLQPQHF
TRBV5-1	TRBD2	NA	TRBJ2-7	TGCGCCAGCAGCCCCGGGACTAACGAGCAGTACTTC	CASSPGTNEQYF
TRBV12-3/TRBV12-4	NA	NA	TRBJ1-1	TGTGCCAGCAGTCTAGGGGGTGGGGGAGGTGAAGCTTTCTTT	CASSLGGGGGEAFF
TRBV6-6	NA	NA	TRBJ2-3	TGTGCCAGCAGTGAGCCGGGCCCCGAGGCCTATTTT	CASSEPGPEAYF
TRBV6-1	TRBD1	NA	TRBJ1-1	TGTGCCAGCGAGGAGGGGGCGTTGTCTGAAGCTTTCTTT	CASEEGALSEAFF
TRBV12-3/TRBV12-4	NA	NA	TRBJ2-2	TGTGCCAGCAGTTTCGCTCTGGGGCGGGAGCTGTTTTTT	CASSFALGRELFF
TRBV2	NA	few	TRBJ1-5	TGTGCCAGCAGAACAACAGGGCCCCATCAGCCCCAGCATTTT	CASRTTGPHQPQHF
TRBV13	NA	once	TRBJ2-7	TGTGCCAGCAGGGAAGGGCAGGGGCCTGGGGAGCAGTACTTC	CASREGQGPGEQYF
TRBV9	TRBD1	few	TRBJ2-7	TGTGCCAGCAGCGTTGGGACAGGGGTAGGGGAGCAGTACTTC	CASSVGTGVGEQYF
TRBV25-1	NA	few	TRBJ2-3	TGTGCCAGCAGTGAATGGACTACTGCAGATACGCAGTATTTT	CASSEWTTADTQYF
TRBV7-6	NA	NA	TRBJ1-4	TGTGCCAGCAGCCCGGACAGAACTAAAGAAAAACTGTTTTTT	CASSPDRTKEKLFF
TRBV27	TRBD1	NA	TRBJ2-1	TGTGCCAGCAGTTTTACAGGGGGCTACAATGTGCAGTTCTTC	CASSFTGGYNVQFF
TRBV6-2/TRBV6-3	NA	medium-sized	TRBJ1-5	TGTGCCAGCAGTTTACCTTCCGGTCAGCCCCAGCATTTT	CASSLPSGQPQHF
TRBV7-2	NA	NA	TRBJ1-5	TGTGCCAGCAGCTTAGGGACATTCCCCCAGCATTTT	CASSLGTFPQHF
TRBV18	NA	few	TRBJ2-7	TGTGCCAGCTCACCACCGGCTCAGACCCACGAGCAGTACTTC	CASSPPAQTHEQYF
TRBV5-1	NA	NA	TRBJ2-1	TGCGCCAGCAGCTTGGCAAGGAGCGGGTCCAATGAGCAGTTCTTC	CASSLARSGSNEQFF
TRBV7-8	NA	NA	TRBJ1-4	TGTGCCAGCAGCTTATATCCCCCCGGGGGTAATGAAAAACTGTTTTTT	CASSLYPPGGNEKLFF
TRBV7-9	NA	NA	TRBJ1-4	TGTGCCAGCACCGCCCCGGGACTGGGGGAGAAAAAACTGTTTTTT	CASTAPGLGEKKLFF